Presented here are 9 T cell receptor beta chains from one specimen sequenced in a study of T cell changes during pregnancy in multiple sclerosis. Here immunoSEQ multiplex PCR was the method, and the copy in TCRdb shows in-frame clones only, minus some. The repertoire holds 75,000 to 80,000 clones, with over 75% as singletons. Specimen: peripheral blood, collected before pregnancy. These TCRs come from a female donor with multiple sclerosis, enrolled in a pregnancy study.

The chain has TRBV18 and TRBJ2-1; 8 bases line up with TRBD2. Germline loops: CDR1 KGHSH, CDR2 LQKENI. The length of the CDR3 is 15 residues. Trimming removed 4 bases from V and 4 bases from J; junction bases left unmatched: 6. This CDR3 is CASSQSGGPYNEQFF. The CDR3 region has the DNA TGTGCCAGCTCACAAAGCGGGGGTCCTTACAATGAGCAGTTCTTC.

This clone was picked up a small number of times. This chain connects TRBV5-4 to TRBJ2-1, with 7 nucleotides matching TRBD1. This CDR3 has 15 amino acids. Per the germline V gene, CDR1 is SGHNT and CDR2 is YYREEE (reference sequence). Germline trimming cut 3 bases from V and 5 bases from J; bases unmatched to any gene: 8. CDR3 amino acids: CASSSTGTVNNEQFF. The CDR3, as DNA: TGTGCCAGCAGCTCAACCGGGACAGTTAACAATGAGCAGTTCTTC.

V is TRBV7-2 and J is TRBJ1-5, with 8 bases matching TRBD1. CDR3 length: 15 residues. The germline V gene has CDR1 SGHTA and CDR2 FQGNSA. V lost 1 base, J lost 9 bases, and 8 bases stayed unmatched. CDR3 residues: CASSLDGRGLGPQHF. The DNA of the CDR3 is TGTGCCAGCAGCTTAGACGGCAGGGGGCTGGGGCCCCAGCATTTT.

The rearrangement uses TRBV30 and TRBJ1-1; D remains ambiguous. This CDR3 region has 12 residues. CDR1 and CDR2 from the germline V gene are GTSNPN and SVGIG (reference sequence). V lost 2 bases, J lost 5 bases, and 9 bases lay in between. CDR3 DNA sequence: TGTGCCTGGAGTCCCGGGGAGACTGAAGCTTTCTTT. Translated: CAWSPGETEAFF.

The sample holds a few counts of this clone. The rearrangement uses TRBV5-1 and TRBJ1-5; D not resolved. The CDR3 spans 13 residues. With 5 bases removed from V and 2 bases from J, the gap between germline ends came to 8 bases. Germline CDR1 reads SGHRS; CDR2 reads YFSETQ. Here the CDR3 reads CASSQEGNQPQHF. DNA for the CDR3: TGCGCCAGCAGTCAGGAGGGCAATCAGCCCCAGCATTTT.

V usage is TRBV5-1 and J usage is TRBJ1-4; D remains ambiguous. V gave up 4 bases and J gave up 3 bases, with 7 bases separating them. Germline CDR1 and CDR2: SGHRS and YFSETQ. This CDR3 comprises 13 residues. The CDR3 loop is CASSPLANEKLFF. The CDR3 DNA is TGCGCCAGCAGCCCCCTCGCTAATGAAAAACTGTTTTTT.

The chain uses TRBV7-2 and TRBJ2-5; TRBD2 matches at 8 bases. The CDR3 loop spans 17 amino acids. Germline CDR1 is SGHTA and CDR2 is FQGNSA. V dropped 3 bases and J dropped 2; count of bases not matched to a gene: 11. CDR3 DNA sequence: TGTGCCAGCAGCTTGACACCGGGGGGGCCGGGACAAGAGACCCAGTACTTC. It is translated as CASSLTPGGPGQETQYF.

The count of this clone is one. CDR3 sequence: CASSEGTLGYEQYF. The CDR3 nucleotides read TGTGCCAGCAGTGAGGGGACACTTGGGTACGAGCAGTACTTC. The V call is TRBV2, the J call TRBJ2-7, with D maybe TRBD1 (6 bases). The CDR3 has 14 residues. CDR1 SNHLY and CDR2 FYNNEI come from the germline V gene. V dropped 3 bases and J dropped 4 bases, with 13 bases sitting between them.

This clone was seen only once. The DNA of the CDR3 is TGTGCCAGCAGGATATTAACAGGAGGGACCGGGGAGCTGTTTTTT. The encoded protein is CASRILTGGTGELFF. The V and J genes are TRBV6-1 and TRBJ2-2; possibly TRBD2 for D (6 bases). This CDR3 comprises 15 residues. V was clipped by 6 bases and J by 5 bases, with 16 bases between them. The V gene's germline CDR1 is MNHNS and CDR2 SASEGT.